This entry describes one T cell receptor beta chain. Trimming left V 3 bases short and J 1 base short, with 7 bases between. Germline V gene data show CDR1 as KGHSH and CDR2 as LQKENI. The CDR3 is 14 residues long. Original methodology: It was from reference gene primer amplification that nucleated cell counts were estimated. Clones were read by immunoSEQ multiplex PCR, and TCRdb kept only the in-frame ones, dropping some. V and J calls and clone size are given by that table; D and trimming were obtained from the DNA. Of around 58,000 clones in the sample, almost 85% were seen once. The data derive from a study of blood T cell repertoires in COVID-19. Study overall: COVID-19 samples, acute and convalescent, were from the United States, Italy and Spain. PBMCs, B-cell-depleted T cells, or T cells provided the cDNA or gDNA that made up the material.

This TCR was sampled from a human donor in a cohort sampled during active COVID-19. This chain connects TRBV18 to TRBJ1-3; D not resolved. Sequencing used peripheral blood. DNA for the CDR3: TGTGCCAGCTCACCGGAGATTTCTGGAAACACCATATATTTT. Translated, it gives CASSPEISGNTIYF.